This TCR beta chain was retrieved from a study of T cells in Graves' hyperthyroidism and ophthalmopathy. The CDR3 length is 15 residues. Germline V gene sequence: CDR1 SGHDT, CDR2 YYEEEE. The ends were cut back, 1 base at V and 0 bases at J, with 8 bases in the middle. When ophthalmopathy did not progress within 18 months, Graves' hyperthyroidism was considered stable. The diagnoses drew upon clinical symptoms, serum thyroxine and TRAb, thyroid ultrasound and orbital computed tomography. This clonotype has at least ten counts. Amplification of TCR beta CDR3 regions was performed using RNA transcripts as template. First-round RT-PCR of the TCR CDR3 relied on the HTBI primer set. TCRdb reanalysed the multiplex PCR reads using MiXCR and keeps one entry per CDR3 protein. This table holds about 560,000 distinct CDR3 sequences, over 15% found once.

The source is a woman under 30 with Graves' hyperthyroidism. The sample consisted of blood. The chain links TRBV5-6 to TRBJ1-5; TRBD1 is a possible D gene (5 bases). CDR3 amino acids: CASSLRGASNQPQHF. CDR3 nucleotides: TGTGCCAGCAGCTTGAGAGGGGCTAGCAATCAGCCCCAGCATTTT.